The present T cell receptor beta chain was sequenced within a study of shared clonotypes between healthy human individuals. Study conclusions and caveats: Shared across a handful of donors were about 4.6% of the naive CD4 clonotypes.

The germline V gene has CDR1 LNHDA and CDR2 SQIVND (reference sequence). This CDR3 region has 14 residues. Between the trimmed V and J ends, which lost 3 bases and 9 bases, there was a span of 14 bases. Some 30,000 T cell genomes, or around 0.2 ug DNA, went into the sorted-subset replicate PCRs. Only in-frame clones appear in the TCRdb table, and some are missing; sequencing was by immunoSEQ multiplex PCR. The repertoire has roughly 650,000 clones, approximately 97% of them found once; the top ten carry 0.055% to 0.07%. This clone was seen a single time. Its antigen is unknown. Both subsets, CD45RA+ naive and CD45RA-negative memory, were split from the CD4+ cells.

This TCR derives from a woman under 40 in good health. This rearrangement joins TRBV19 to TRBJ1-4, with a possible D match to TRBD1 (6 bases). Source material: naive CD4+ T cells sorted from blood. This sample's subset: CD45RA+ positively selected. As DNA, the CDR3 is TGTGCCAGTAGTATTTCGGGGCAGGGGAAAAAACTGTTTTTT. It specifies CASSISGQGKKLFF.